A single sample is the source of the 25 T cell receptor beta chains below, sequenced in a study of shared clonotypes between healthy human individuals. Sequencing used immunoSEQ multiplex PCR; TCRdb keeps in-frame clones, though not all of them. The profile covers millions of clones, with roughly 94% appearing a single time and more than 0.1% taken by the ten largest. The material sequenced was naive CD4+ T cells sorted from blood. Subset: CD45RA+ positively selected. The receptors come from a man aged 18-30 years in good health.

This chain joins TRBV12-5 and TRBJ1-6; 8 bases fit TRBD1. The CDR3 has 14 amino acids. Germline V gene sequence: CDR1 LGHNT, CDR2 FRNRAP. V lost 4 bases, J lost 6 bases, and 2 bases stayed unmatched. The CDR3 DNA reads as TGTGCTAGTGGTTCTGACAGGGGTAATTCACCCCTCCACTTT. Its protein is CASGSDRGNSPLHF.

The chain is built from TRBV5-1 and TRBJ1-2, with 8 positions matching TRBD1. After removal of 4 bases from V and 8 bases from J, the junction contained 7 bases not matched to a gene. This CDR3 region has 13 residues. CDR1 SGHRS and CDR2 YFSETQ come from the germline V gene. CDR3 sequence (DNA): TGCGCCAGCAGCCTGACAGGGGCGGGAGGCTACACCTTC. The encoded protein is CASSLTGAGGYTF.

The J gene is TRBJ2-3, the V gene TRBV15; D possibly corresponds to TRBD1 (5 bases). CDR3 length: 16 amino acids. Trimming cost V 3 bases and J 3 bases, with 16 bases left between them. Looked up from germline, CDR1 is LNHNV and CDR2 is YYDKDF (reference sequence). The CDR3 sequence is CATSSRVLSVTDTQYF. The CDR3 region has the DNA TGTGCCACCAGCAGCAGGGTTTTGTCAGTAACAGATACGCAGTATTTT.

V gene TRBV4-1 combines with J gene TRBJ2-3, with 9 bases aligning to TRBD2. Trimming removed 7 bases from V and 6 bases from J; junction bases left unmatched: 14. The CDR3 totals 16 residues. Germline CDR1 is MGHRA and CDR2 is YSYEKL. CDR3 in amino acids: CASNFGGSGSWDTQYF. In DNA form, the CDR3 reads TGCGCCAGCAACTTCGGCGGTAGCGGGAGTTGGGATACGCAGTATTTT.

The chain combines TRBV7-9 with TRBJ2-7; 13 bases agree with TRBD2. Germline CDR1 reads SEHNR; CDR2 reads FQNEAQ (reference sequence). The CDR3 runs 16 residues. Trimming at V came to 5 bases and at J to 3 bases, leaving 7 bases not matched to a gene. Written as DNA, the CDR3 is TGTGCCAGCAGCACCCGACTAGCGGGGGGCTTCTACGAGCAGTACTTC. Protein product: CASSTRLAGGFYEQYF. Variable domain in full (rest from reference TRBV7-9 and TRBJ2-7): DTGVSQNPRHKITKRGQNVTFRCDPISEHNRLYWYRQTLGQGPEFLTYFQNEAQLEKSRLLSDRFSAERPKGSFSTLEIQRTEQGDSAMYLCASSTRLAGGFYEQYFGPGTRLTVT.

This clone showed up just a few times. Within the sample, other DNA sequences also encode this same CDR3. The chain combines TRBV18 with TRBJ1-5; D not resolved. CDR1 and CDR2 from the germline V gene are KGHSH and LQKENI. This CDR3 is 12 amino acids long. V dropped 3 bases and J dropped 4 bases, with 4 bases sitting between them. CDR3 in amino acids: CASSPGNQPQHF. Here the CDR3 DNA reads TGTGCCAGCTCACCGGGGAATCAGCCCCAGCATTTT.

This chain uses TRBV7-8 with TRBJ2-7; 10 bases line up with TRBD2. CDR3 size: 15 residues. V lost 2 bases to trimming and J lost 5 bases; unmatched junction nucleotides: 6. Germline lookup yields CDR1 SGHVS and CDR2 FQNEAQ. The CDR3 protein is CASSLFLAGVDEQYF. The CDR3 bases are TGTGCCAGCAGCTTATTTCTAGCGGGAGTGGACGAGCAGTACTTC.

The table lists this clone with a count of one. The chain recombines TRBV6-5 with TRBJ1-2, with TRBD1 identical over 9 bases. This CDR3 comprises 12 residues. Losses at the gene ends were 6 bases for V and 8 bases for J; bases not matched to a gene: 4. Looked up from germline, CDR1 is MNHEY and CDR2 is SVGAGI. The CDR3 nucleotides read TGTGCCAGCAGACGGACAGGGGTAGGCTACACCTTC. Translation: CASRRTGVGYTF.

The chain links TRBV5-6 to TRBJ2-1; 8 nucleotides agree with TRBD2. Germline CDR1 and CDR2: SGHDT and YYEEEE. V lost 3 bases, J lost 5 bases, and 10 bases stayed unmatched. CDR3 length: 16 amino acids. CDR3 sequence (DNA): TGTGCCAGCAGCTCCTTATACGGGACTAGAGACAATGAGCAGTTCTTC. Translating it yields CASSSLYGTRDNEQFF.

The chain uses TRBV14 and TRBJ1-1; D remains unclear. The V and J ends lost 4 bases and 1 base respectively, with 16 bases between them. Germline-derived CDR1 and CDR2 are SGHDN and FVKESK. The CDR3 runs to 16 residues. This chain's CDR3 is CASSLSRGERNTEAFF. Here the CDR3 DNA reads TGTGCCAGCAGCCTGAGCCGCGGGGAAAGGAACACTGAAGCTTTCTTT.

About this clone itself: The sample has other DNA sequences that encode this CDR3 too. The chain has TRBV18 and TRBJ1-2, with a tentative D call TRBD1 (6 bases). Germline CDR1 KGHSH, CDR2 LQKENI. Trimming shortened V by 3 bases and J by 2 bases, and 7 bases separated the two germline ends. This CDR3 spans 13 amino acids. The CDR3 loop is CASSPGQNYGYTF. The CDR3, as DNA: TGTGCCAGCTCACCTGGACAGAACTATGGCTACACCTTC.

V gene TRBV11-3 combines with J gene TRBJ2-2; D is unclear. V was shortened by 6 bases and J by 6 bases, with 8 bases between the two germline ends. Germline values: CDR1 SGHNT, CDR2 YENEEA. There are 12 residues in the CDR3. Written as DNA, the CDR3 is TGTGCCAGCAGTTACGCCTCCGGGGAGCTGTTTTTT. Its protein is CASSYASGELFF.

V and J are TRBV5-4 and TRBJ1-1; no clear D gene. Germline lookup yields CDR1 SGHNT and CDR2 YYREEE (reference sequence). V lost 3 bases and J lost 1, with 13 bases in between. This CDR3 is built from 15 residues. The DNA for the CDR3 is TGTGCCAGCAGCTCCCTAGAGGGTGGGAACACTGAAGCTTTCTTT. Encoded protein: CASSSLEGGNTEAFF.

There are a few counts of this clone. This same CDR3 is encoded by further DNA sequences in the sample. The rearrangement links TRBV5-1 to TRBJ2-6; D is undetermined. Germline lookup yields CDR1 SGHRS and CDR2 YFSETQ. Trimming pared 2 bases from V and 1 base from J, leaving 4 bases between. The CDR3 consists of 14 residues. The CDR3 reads CASSLGSGANVLTF. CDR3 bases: TGCGCCAGCAGCTTAGGGTCTGGGGCCAACGTCCTGACTTTC.

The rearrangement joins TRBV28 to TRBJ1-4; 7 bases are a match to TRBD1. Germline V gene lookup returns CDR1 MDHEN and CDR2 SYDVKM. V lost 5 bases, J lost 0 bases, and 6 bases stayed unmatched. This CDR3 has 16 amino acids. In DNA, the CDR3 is TGTGCCAGCAGTGACAGGGTCCTCTCAACTAATGAAAAACTGTTTTTT. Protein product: CASSDRVLSTNEKLFF. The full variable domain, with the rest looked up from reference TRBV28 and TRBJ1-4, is DVKVTQSSRYLVKRTGEKVFLECVQDMDHENMFWYRQDPGLGLRLIYFSYDVKMKEKGDIPEGYSVSREKKERFSLILESASTNQTSMYLCASSDRVLSTNEKLFFGSGTQLSVL.

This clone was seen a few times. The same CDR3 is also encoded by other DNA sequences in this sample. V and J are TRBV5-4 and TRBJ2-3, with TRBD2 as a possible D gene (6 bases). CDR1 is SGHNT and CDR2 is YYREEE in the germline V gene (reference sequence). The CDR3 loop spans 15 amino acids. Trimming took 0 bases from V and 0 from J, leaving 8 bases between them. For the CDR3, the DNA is TGTGCCAGCAGCTTGGGCGGGGCCAGCACAGATACGCAGTATTTT. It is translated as CASSLGGASTDTQYF.

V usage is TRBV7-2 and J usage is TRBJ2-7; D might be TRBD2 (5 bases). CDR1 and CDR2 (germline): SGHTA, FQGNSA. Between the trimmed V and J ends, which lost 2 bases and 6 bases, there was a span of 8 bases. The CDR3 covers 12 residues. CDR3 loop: CASSLLLGEQYF. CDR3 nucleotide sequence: TGTGCCAGCAGCTTATTACTAGGCGAGCAGTACTTC. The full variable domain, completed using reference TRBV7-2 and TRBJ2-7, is GAGVSQSPSNKVTEKGKDVELRCDPISGHTALYWYRQSLGQGLEFLIYFQGNSAPDKSGLPSDRFSAERTGGSVSTLTIQRTQQEDSAVYLCASSLLLGEQYFGPGTRLTVT.

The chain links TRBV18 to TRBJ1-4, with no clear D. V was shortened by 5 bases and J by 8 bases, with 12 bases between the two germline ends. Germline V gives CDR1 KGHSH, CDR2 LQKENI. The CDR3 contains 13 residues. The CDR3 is CASSSRQLEKLFF. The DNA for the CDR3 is TGTGCCAGCTCATCTCGTCAGTTAGAAAAACTGTTTTTT.

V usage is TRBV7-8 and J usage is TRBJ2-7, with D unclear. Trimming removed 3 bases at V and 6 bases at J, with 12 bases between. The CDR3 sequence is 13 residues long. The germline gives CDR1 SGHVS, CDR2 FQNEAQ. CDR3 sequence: CASSFKSTTEQYF. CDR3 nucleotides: TGTGCCAGCAGCTTCAAATCGACGACCGAGCAGTACTTC.

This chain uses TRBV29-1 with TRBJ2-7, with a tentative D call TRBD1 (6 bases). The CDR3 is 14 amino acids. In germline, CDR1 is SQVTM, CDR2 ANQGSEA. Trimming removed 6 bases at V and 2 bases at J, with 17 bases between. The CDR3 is CSVGAGALTYEQYF. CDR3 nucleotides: TGCAGCGTGGGGGCAGGGGCCTTAACCTACGAGCAGTACTTC.

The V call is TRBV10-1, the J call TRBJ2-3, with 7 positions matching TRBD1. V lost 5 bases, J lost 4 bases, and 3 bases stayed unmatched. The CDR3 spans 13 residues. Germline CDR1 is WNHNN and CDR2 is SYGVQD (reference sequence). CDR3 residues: CASSWDSPDTQYF. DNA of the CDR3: TGCGCCAGCAGTTGGGACAGCCCAGATACGCAGTATTTT.

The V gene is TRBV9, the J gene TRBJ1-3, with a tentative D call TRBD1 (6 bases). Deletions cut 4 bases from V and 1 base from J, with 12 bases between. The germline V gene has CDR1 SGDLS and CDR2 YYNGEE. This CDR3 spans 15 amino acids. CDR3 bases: TGTGCCAGCAGCCGCCGGGGGCGGTCTGGAAACACCATATATTTT. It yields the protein CASSRRGRSGNTIYF.

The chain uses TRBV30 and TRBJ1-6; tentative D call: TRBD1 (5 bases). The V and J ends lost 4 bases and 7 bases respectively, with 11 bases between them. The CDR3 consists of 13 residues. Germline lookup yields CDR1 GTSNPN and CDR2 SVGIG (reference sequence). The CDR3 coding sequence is TGTGCCTGGACTGGGGGAAGCAATTCACCCCTCCACTTT. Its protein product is CAWTGGSNSPLHF.

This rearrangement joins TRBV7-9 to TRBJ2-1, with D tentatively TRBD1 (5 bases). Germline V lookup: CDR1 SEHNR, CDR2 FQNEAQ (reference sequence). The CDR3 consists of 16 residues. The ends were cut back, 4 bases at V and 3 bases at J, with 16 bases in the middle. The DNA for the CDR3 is TGTGCCAGCAGCTCCCGCCCAGGGAACTACTACAATGAGCAGTTCTTC. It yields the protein CASSSRPGNYYNEQFF.

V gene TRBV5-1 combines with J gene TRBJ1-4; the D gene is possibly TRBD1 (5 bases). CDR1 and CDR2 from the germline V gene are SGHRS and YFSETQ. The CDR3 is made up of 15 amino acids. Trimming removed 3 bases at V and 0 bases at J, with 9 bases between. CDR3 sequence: CASSSGPTTNEKLFF. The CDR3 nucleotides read TGCGCCAGCAGCTCGGGACCTACAACTAATGAAAAACTGTTTTTT.